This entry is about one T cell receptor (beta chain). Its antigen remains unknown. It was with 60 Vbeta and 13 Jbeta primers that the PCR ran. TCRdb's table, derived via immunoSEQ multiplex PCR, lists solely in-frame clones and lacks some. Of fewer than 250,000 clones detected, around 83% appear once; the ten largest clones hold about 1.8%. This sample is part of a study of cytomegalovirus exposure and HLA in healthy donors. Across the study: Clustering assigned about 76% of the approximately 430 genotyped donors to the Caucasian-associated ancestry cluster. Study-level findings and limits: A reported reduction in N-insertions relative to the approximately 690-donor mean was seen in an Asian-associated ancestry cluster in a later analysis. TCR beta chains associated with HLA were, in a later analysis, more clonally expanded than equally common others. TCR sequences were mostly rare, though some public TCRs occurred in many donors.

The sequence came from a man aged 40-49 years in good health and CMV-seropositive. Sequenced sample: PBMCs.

In DNA form, the CDR3 reads TGTGCCAGCAGCTCCGGGGGGGCGGGCTCGAACACCGGGGAGCTGTTTTTT. Its translation is CASSSGGAGSNTGELFF. The chain employs TRBV5-6 and TRBJ2-2, with TRBD2 identical over 8 bases. V was clipped by 3 bases and J by 0 bases; unmatched bases: 7. Germline CDR1 and CDR2: SGHDT and YYEEEE. CDR3 length: 17 residues.